This TCR beta chain was profiled in a study of beta chain features in type 1 diabetes. Study findings and constraints: Shortening of TCRB CDR3s, moderate but significant, appeared in all four CD4+ subsets of Type 1 diabetes patients.

The V gene's germline CDR1 is SEHNR and CDR2 FQNEAQ (reference sequence). V gave up 5 bases and J gave up 5 bases, with 15 bases separating them. The CDR3 is 14 residues long. Expressed TCRB transcripts were sequenced after all isolated RNA was converted to cDNA. Clones were sequenced by immunoSEQ multiplex PCR, and TCRdb holds only the in-frame ones, with some missing. The table shows over 600,000 clones, with around 12% occurring only once. In the case of this clone: Its matching antigen is unknown.

This TCR derives from a man aged 25 to 40 with type 1 diabetes. The J gene is TRBJ2-5, the V gene TRBV7-9; D remains unclear. Material: naive CD4+ T cells from blood. For the CDR3, the DNA is TGTGCCAGCAGCAAGGAGAGTTGGGCGGAGACCCAGTACTTC. Amino acid sequence: CASSKESWAETQYF.